This T cell receptor beta chain appears in the sequencing data of a study of blood T cell repertoires in COVID-19. In the study overall: The analysed material was cDNA or gDNA that came from T cells, B-cell-depleted T cells, or PBMCs.

CDR3 length equals 13 residues. V dropped 7 bases and J dropped 5 bases, with 15 bases sitting between them. Germline V gene lookup returns CDR1 MGHDK and CDR2 SYGVNS. Profiled with immunoSEQ multiplex PCR; TCRdb holds only in-frame clones, not every one. The profile shows about 80,000 clones, around four fifths of them singletons. What was sequenced was peripheral blood. The V call is TRBV25-1, the J call TRBJ2-7; D may be TRBD1 (6 bases). The TCR originated in a human donor in a cohort sampled during active COVID-19. CDR3 region: CASTHREIHEQYF. DNA for the CDR3: TGTGCCAGCACCCACAGGGAAATCCACGAGCAGTACTTC.